The 27 T cell receptor beta chains below come from one sample, sequenced in a study of TIL therapy for anti-PD-1-resistant metastatic lung cancer. Time point indicated: pre-treatment sample, taken before nivolumab and TIL therapy. Tumor tissue came from excised metastases, mostly pleural nodules or supraclavicular lymph nodes. The immunoSEQ assay was v3. Profiling relied on immunoSEQ multiplex PCR, and the TCRdb table lists in-frame clones only, not all of them. The sample holds about 100,000 clones; approximately 65% are singletons and the top ten take 9.5% to 13%. Here the sequenced sample was tumor tissue, taken at baseline. Receptor source: a person between 25 and 79 years old with non-small cell lung cancer.

This clone was recorded only once. The gene calls are TRBV5-1 and TRBJ1-1; D remains unclear. Trimming cost V 0 bases and J 0 bases, with 9 bases left between them. The CDR3 loop spans 15 amino acids. Germline V gene lookup returns CDR1 SGHRS and CDR2 YFSETQ. This CDR3 reads CASSLEAPLNTEAFF. Here the CDR3 DNA reads TGCGCCAGCAGCTTGGAGGCTCCCTTGAACACTGAAGCTTTCTTT. Drawing the rest from reference TRBV5-1 and TRBJ1-1, the complete variable domain is KAGVTQTPRYLIKTRGQQVTLSCSPISGHRSVSWYQQTPGQGLQFLFEYFSETQRNKGNFPGRFSGRQFSNSRSEMNVSTLELGDSALYLCASSLEAPLNTEAFFGQGTRLTVV.

This clone was detected only a few times. This chain joins TRBV7-2 and TRBJ1-6, with TRBD1 identical over 7 bases. CDR3 length: 14 residues. J gave up 7 bases and V 5 bases, and 5 bases lay outside the gene matches. Germline assignment: CDR1 SGHTA and CDR2 FQGNSA. CDR3 protein: CASSVTGRNSPLHF. DNA for the CDR3: TGTGCCAGCAGCGTGACAGGGCGAAATTCACCCCTCCACTTT.

The V and J genes are TRBV28 and TRBJ2-7; tentatively, D is TRBD2 (6 bases). CDR1 is MDHEN and CDR2 is SYDVKM in the germline V gene. The V end lost 7 bases, the J end lost 0 bases, and 16 bases lay between the germline ends. The CDR3 extends over 15 amino acids. DNA of the CDR3: TGTGCCAGCACCCGAGGGCTAGCGAACTCCTACGAGCAGTACTTC. As protein: CASTRGLANSYEQYF.

This sequence joins TRBV28 and TRBJ1-6; D is undetermined. CDR1 is MDHEN, CDR2 SYDVKM, per germline. With 4 bases removed from V and 7 bases from J, the gap between germline ends came to 14 bases. CDR3 size: 15 residues. CDR3 in DNA: TGTGCCAGCAGTTCGCCAGTTTTCTGGAATTCACCCCTCCACTTT. Amino acid sequence: CASSSPVFWNSPLHF.

This clone was observed a single time. Written as DNA, the CDR3 is TGCAGCGTTCTACTGGCGATCGCAACTAATGAAAAACTGTTTTTT. Protein: CSVLLAIATNEKLFF. V is TRBV29-1 and J is TRBJ1-4, with unresolved D. This CDR3 is built from 15 residues. V was cut by 5 bases and J by 0 bases, with 13 bases left in between. Germline CDR1 SQVTM, CDR2 ANQGSEA.

V gene TRBV6-5 combines with J gene TRBJ2-3; D may be TRBD1 or TRBD2 (5 bases each). CDR3 length: 15 residues. Trimming shortened V by 2 bases and J by 2 bases, and 11 bases separated the two germline ends. Germline-derived CDR1 and CDR2 are MNHEY and SVGAGI. CDR3 residues: CASSYTGRLTDTQYF. The CDR3 nucleotides read TGTGCCAGCAGTTACACGGGACGCCTCACAGATACGCAGTATTTT.

The gene calls are TRBV20-1 and TRBJ2-7; maybe TRBD2 (6 bases). V lost 5 bases and J 4 bases, leaving 9 bases between the germline ends. The germline V gene has CDR1 DFQATT and CDR2 SNEGSKA (reference sequence). The CDR3 consists of 11 residues. CDR3 loop: CSASGGYEQYF. The DNA of the CDR3 is TGCAGTGCTTCCGGGGGATACGAGCAGTACTTC.

This clone turned up a few times. The V and J genes are TRBV28 and TRBJ2-2, with no clear D. The CDR3 covers 14 residues. Trimming removed 3 bases at V and 1 base at J, with 6 bases between. Germline V gives CDR1 MDHEN, CDR2 SYDVKM. The CDR3 DNA follows: TGTGCCAGCAGTTTGCAGCTGAACACCGGGGAGCTGTTTTTT. Translation gives CASSLQLNTGELFF.

This clone was seen a handful of times. The chain combines TRBV5-1 with TRBJ2-3; D is perhaps TRBD2 (7 bases). CDR1 SGHRS and CDR2 YFSETQ come from the germline V gene. V was shortened by 0 bases and J by 4 bases, with 15 bases between the two germline ends. This CDR3 has 16 residues. CDR3 DNA: TGCGCCAGCAGCTTGGTCCCCGGGGGGCAGGCAGATACGCAGTATTTT. Translated: CASSLVPGGQADTQYF.

The chain employs TRBV12-3 or TRBV12-4 and TRBJ1-2; D unresolved. With 5 bases removed from V and 0 bases from J, the gap between germline ends came to 7 bases. CDR3 length: 13 amino acids. The CDR3 is CASSDLANYGYTF. The CDR3 bases are TGTGCCAGCAGTGACCTGGCTAACTATGGCTACACCTTC.

CDR3 residues: CASSLLAQGVCQPQHF. CDR3 in DNA: TGTGCCAGCAGCTTATTGGCACAGGGGGTTTGTCAGCCCCAGCATTTT. The V call is TRBV7-3, the J call TRBJ1-5, with 8 bases lining up with TRBD1. The ends lost 2 bases at V and 6 bases at J; junction bases unmatched: 9. Germline V CDR1 and CDR2: SGHTA, FQGTGA. This CDR3 spans 16 amino acids.

This sequence joins TRBV9 and TRBJ2-3, with D tentatively TRBD1 or TRBD2 (7 bases each). The CDR3 sequence is 15 residues long. Germline V lookup: CDR1 SGDLS, CDR2 YYNGEE. V was cut by 1 base and J by 4 bases, with 13 bases left in between. Written as DNA, the CDR3 is TGTGCCAGCAGCGTACAGGGGGGGGCATCAGATACGCAGTATTTT. It is translated as CASSVQGGASDTQYF.

The chain is built from TRBV7-6 and TRBJ2-1, with 9 positions matching TRBD2. The CDR3 contains 15 residues. CDR1 is SGHVS, CDR2 FNYEAQ, per germline. The ends lost 4 bases at V and 4 bases at J; junction bases unmatched: 5. The CDR3 DNA sequence: TGTGCCAGCAGCTCAAGACTAGCGGATTACAATGAGCAGTTCTTC. This encodes CASSSRLADYNEQFF.

The chain has TRBV30 and TRBJ1-1; D remains ambiguous. Germline assignment: CDR1 GTSNPN and CDR2 SVGIG (reference sequence). The CDR3 extends over 11 amino acids. V was clipped by 3 bases and J by 0 bases, with 2 bases between them. This CDR3 reads CAWRMNTEAFF. CDR3 bases: TGTGCCTGGAGGATGAACACTGAAGCTTTCTTT.

The genes are TRBV12-3 or TRBV12-4 and TRBJ1-2; a possible D gene is TRBD1 (5 bases). V gave up 5 bases and J gave up 3 bases, with 10 bases separating them. This CDR3 has 13 residues. The CDR3 DNA follows: TGTGCCAGCAGTCCCGGGACGCACTATGGCTACACCTTC. Its protein product is CASSPGTHYGYTF.

This sequence joins TRBV4-1 and TRBJ1-1; 7 bases match TRBD1. J gave up 6 bases and V 2 bases, and 9 bases lay outside the gene matches. In germline, CDR1 is MGHRA, CDR2 YSYEKL. This CDR3 spans 15 amino acids. The CDR3 loop is CASSQRPGTEAEAFF. The CDR3 DNA reads TGCGCCAGCAGCCAAAGACCCGGGACAGAGGCTGAAGCTTTCTTT.

This sequence joins TRBV7-2 and TRBJ2-7, with D unclear. The CDR3 consists of 13 residues. Trimming took 4 bases from V and 6 from J, leaving 13 bases between them. Germline-derived CDR1 and CDR2 are SGHTA and FQGNSA. CDR3 DNA sequence: TGTGCCAGCAGCTCCCGGGTAGTCAGCGAGCAGTACTTC. This encodes CASSSRVVSEQYF.

This chain links TRBV7-3 with TRBJ2-1; D is perhaps TRBD1 (5 bases). This CDR3 region has 14 residues. V lost 0 bases and J lost 6, with 9 bases in between. Germline V lookup: CDR1 SGHTA, CDR2 FQGTGA. This CDR3 is CASSLTQGFNEQFF. In DNA, the CDR3 is TGTGCCAGCAGCTTAACCCAGGGATTCAATGAGCAGTTCTTC.

V usage is TRBV29-1 and J usage is TRBJ2-4, with D tentatively TRBD2 (6 bases). Germline CDR1 SQVTM, CDR2 ANQGSEA. Trimming removed 0 bases at V and 1 base at J, with 13 bases between. This CDR3 is built from 16 residues. The CDR3, as DNA: TGCAGCGTTGAAGATTGGGGGGTGGTGGCCAAAAACATTCAGTACTTC. This encodes CSVEDWGVVAKNIQYF.

The CDR3 here is CASSEWGGRGSYEQYF. CDR3 DNA: TGTGCCAGCAGTGAATGGGGGGGCAGGGGCTCCTACGAGCAGTACTTC. The chain links TRBV6-1 to TRBJ2-7, with D perhaps TRBD2 (7 bases). Germline V gene lookup returns CDR1 MNHNS and CDR2 SASEGT. The CDR3 loop spans 16 amino acids. V was trimmed by 2 bases and J by 0 bases, leaving 14 bases between them.

The chain couples TRBV11-2 to TRBJ1-2; no clear D. The CDR3 extends over 14 amino acids. The germline gives CDR1 SGHAT, CDR2 FQNNGV. Trimming pared 7 bases from V and 8 bases from J, leaving 20 bases between. Written as DNA, the CDR3 is TGTGCCAGCACTCAAAGGTCGGGGAACGGAGGCTACACCTTC. Translating it yields CASTQRSGNGGYTF.

The chain couples TRBV28 to TRBJ1-6; D call uncertain. Trimming cost V 6 bases and J 7 bases, with 16 bases left between them. The CDR3 is 15 residues long. Per germline, CDR1 MDHEN and CDR2 SYDVKM. The CDR3: CASSQIGLANSPLHF. As DNA, the CDR3 is TGTGCCAGCAGCCAAATCGGACTGGCAAATTCACCCCTCCACTTT.

The chain links TRBV7-5 to TRBJ2-5; the table's D gene call, TRBD1, was not cross checked with the DNA. TRBV7-5 corresponds to a pseudogene. The CDR3 spans 16 residues. The CDR3 DNA sequence: TGTGCCAGAAGCGGCAACGGGACAGACCAAAGAGAAACCCAGTACTTC. Amino acids: CARSGNGTDQRETQYF.

This clone was seen a handful of times. The chain has TRBV6-5 and TRBJ1-1, with D perhaps matching TRBD1 (6 bases). Trimming pared 7 bases from V and 4 bases from J, leaving 19 bases between. The germline gives CDR1 MNHEY, CDR2 SVGAGI. The CDR3 is 15 residues long. The CDR3 DNA follows: TGTGCCAGCACCCTGGGACACCGAACGGGCACTGAAGCTTTCTTT. Its protein is CASTLGHRTGTEAFF.

This clone was seen only a few times. The V gene is TRBV18, the J gene TRBJ1-6; perhaps TRBD1 as D (6 bases). Germline V lookup: CDR1 KGHSH, CDR2 LQKENI. The germline V and J ends were trimmed by 8 bases and 14 bases, with 16 bases remaining between them. The CDR3 is 12 residues long. The chain's CDR3 is CASVDSSRSLHF. The CDR3 nucleotides are TGTGCCAGCGTGGACAGCAGCCGTTCCCTCCACTTT. The whole variable domain, filled in from reference TRBV18 and TRBJ1-6, reads NAGVMQNPRHLVRRRGQEARLRCSPMKGHSHVYWYRQLPEEGLKFMVYLQKENIIDESGMPKERFSAEFPKEGPSILRIQQVVRGDSAAYFCASVDSSRSLHFGNGTRLTVT.

The chain recombines TRBV27 with TRBJ2-7, with TRBD2 matching 9 bases. V was clipped by 5 bases and J by 1 base; unmatched bases: 9. This CDR3 has 16 amino acids. Looked up from germline, CDR1 is MNHEY and CDR2 is SMNVEV (reference sequence). Here the CDR3 reads CASSKISGSLSYEQYF. The CDR3 DNA reads TGTGCCAGCAGTAAGATTAGCGGGAGTTTATCCTACGAGCAGTACTTC.

The chain links TRBV4-1 to TRBJ2-6; D is possibly TRBD1 or TRBD2 (6 bases each). Germline V gene data show CDR1 as MGHRA and CDR2 as YSYEKL. This CDR3 comprises 16 residues. V lost 0 bases to trimming and J lost 2 bases, with 8 bases between them. CDR3 in DNA: TGCGCCAGCAGCCAAGATAGGGGGGCTGGGGCCAACGTCCTGACTTTC. Translated: CASSQDRGAGANVLTF.